The 12 T cell receptor beta chains given below trace back to one sample, sequenced in a study of PD-1 blockade in classical Hodgkin lymphoma. The repertoire was sequenced with immunoSEQ multiplex PCR; TCRdb's copy has only in-frame clones and lacks some. The sample has about 42,000 clones, over 55% seen once. Relapses following autologous stem cell transplantation were seen in all patients, with brentuximab vedotin exposure varying. The sequencing used peripheral blood mononuclear cells (PBMCs), collected at baseline. The source is a human donor with classical Hodgkin lymphoma.

The rearrangement joins TRBV6-6 to TRBJ2-7, with D possibly being TRBD2 (6 bases). The CDR3 is made up of 14 amino acids. CDR1 is MNHNY, CDR2 SVGAGI, per germline (reference sequence). The V and J ends lost 6 bases and 0 bases respectively, with 12 bases between them. This CDR3 is CASRGTQSSYEQYF. CDR3 DNA sequence: TGTGCCAGCAGAGGGACTCAGAGCTCCTACGAGCAGTACTTC.

V and J are TRBV30 and TRBJ2-2, with D unresolved. Germline V CDR1 and CDR2: GTSNPN, SVGIG (reference sequence). This CDR3 has 11 amino acids. V lost 2 bases and J lost 6, with 4 bases in between. CDR3 DNA sequence: TGTGCCTGGAGTTCCCCCGGGGAGCTGTTTTTT. It yields the protein CAWSSPGELFF.

The V call is TRBV29-1, the J call TRBJ1-4, with D tentatively TRBD1 (6 bases). Germline CDR1 is SQVTM and CDR2 is ANQGSEA. V dropped 7 bases and J dropped 5 bases, with 11 bases sitting between them. The CDR3 is 12 amino acids. CDR3 nucleotide sequence: TGCAGCGCCGGGGGCGGGAATGAAAAACTGTTTTTT. Its translation is CSAGGGNEKLFF.

This chain connects TRBV6-6 to TRBJ1-1, with D hard to call. CDR1 and CDR2 from the germline V gene are MNHNY and SVGAGI (reference sequence). There are 13 residues in the CDR3. The ends were cut back, 2 bases at V and 8 bases at J, with 12 bases in the middle. CDR3 in DNA: TGTGCCAGCAGTTACAATCCGATAATGGAAGCTTTCTTT. Translated: CASSYNPIMEAFF.

The rearrangement links TRBV9 to TRBJ2-1; TRBD2 is a possible D gene (7 bases). V lost 0 bases to trimming and J lost 9 bases, with 19 bases between them. CDR1 and CDR2 (germline): SGDLS, YYNGEE. This CDR3 is 16 amino acids long. CDR3 amino acids: CASSVAGGAQKAEQFF. CDR3 nucleotide sequence: TGTGCCAGCAGCGTAGCTGGGGGGGCGCAAAAAGCTGAGCAGTTCTTC.

V gene TRBV30 combines with J gene TRBJ1-6; the D is unclear. Trimming took 0 bases from V and 9 from J, leaving 3 bases between them. CDR1 GTSNPN and CDR2 SVGIG come from the germline V gene (reference sequence). This CDR3 contains 11 residues. CDR3 in amino acids: CAWSVGSPLHF. CDR3 nucleotide sequence: TGTGCCTGGAGTGTGGGTTCACCCCTCCACTTT.

This chain connects TRBV19 to TRBJ2-5, with 7 bases matching TRBD1. J gave up 3 bases and V 1 base, and 5 bases lay outside the gene matches. The germline V gene encodes CDR1 LNHDA and CDR2 SQIVND (reference sequence). The CDR3 totals 15 residues. CDR3 loop: CASSIGRGFEETQYF. For the CDR3, the DNA is TGTGCCAGTAGTATAGGCAGGGGGTTCGAAGAGACCCAGTACTTC.

The V gene is TRBV4-3, the J gene TRBJ1-6; D remains unclear. Trimming took 1 base from V and 6 from J, leaving 13 bases between them. From germline, CDR1 is LGHNA and CDR2 YSLEER. The CDR3 contains 16 residues. CDR3 region: CASSQVLGSLNSPLHF. The CDR3, as DNA: TGCGCCAGCAGCCAAGTGCTTGGGTCCCTTAATTCACCCCTCCACTTT.

This rearrangement joins TRBV7-9 to TRBJ2-5; D is undetermined. The CDR3 covers 13 residues. The V end lost 5 bases, the J end lost 5 bases, and 12 bases lay between the germline ends. Germline V gene sequence: CDR1 SEHNR, CDR2 FQNEAQ (reference sequence). CDR3 residues: CASSHPLRETQYF. CDR3 bases: TGTGCCAGCAGCCATCCCTTAAGGGAGACCCAGTACTTC.

This chain connects TRBV6-5 to TRBJ1-1; 8 bases are shared with TRBD1. CDR3 length: 14 residues. Germline loops: CDR1 MNHEY, CDR2 SVGAGI. Unmatched junction bases numbered 7, after V lost 2 bases and J lost 8 bases. CDR3: CASSYRPDRVEAFF. CDR3 in DNA: TGTGCCAGCAGTTACCGACCGGACAGGGTAGAAGCTTTCTTT.

A few counts support this clone. The chain is built from TRBV7-3 and TRBJ2-4; 14 nucleotides match TRBD2. CDR1 is SGHTA and CDR2 is FQGTGA in the germline V gene. The V gene end was trimmed by 5 bases and the J gene end by 5 bases; junction bases not matched to a gene: 20. This CDR3 is built from 21 residues. DNA of the CDR3: TGTGCCAGCAGCCCTCCCCCGGGACTAGCGGGAGAGGAGGGGAAGGAAAACATTCAGTACTTC. As protein: CASSPPPGLAGEEGKENIQYF. The whole variable domain, remainder taken from reference TRBV7-3 and TRBJ2-4, is GAGVSQTPSNKVTEKGKYVELRCDPISGHTALYWYRQSLGQGPEFLIYFQGTGAADDSGLPNDRFFAVRPEGSVSTLKIQRTERGDSAVYLCASSPPPGLAGEEGKENIQYFGAGTRLSVL.

The rearrangement uses TRBV4-2 and TRBJ2-5; the match to TRBD2 covers 9 bases. V trimming: 2 bases; J trimming: 0 bases; junction bases outside the gene matches: 4. This CDR3 is 16 amino acids long. The germline CDR1 and CDR2 sequences are LGHNA and YNFKEQ. CDR3 sequence reads: CASSQSSGTHQETQYF. CDR3 coding DNA: TGTGCCAGCAGCCAATCTAGCGGGACCCACCAAGAGACCCAGTACTTC.